This TCR beta chain stems from a study of identical twins. Study-wide points: Cord blood beta clonotypes present at high abundance carried fewer insertions; no such pattern appeared in memory repertoires.

About this clonotype: Its antigen is still unknown.

Trimming shortened V by 2 bases and J by 6 bases, and 12 bases separated the two germline ends. This CDR3 is 14 amino acids long. The germline V gene encodes CDR1 SGHRS and CDR2 YFSETQ. TCRdb itself ran the 5' RACE reads through MiXCR, one entry per CDR3 protein. The sample has roughly 1.6 million distinct CDR3 sequences; roughly a third are singletons. Sequencing input: cord blood. This sequence was found in a newborn girl in good health. V usage is TRBV5-1 and J usage is TRBJ2-1, with D maybe TRBD1 (6 bases). The chain's CDR3 is CASSFSGTPNEQFF. CDR3 nucleotide sequence: TGCGCCAGCAGCTTTTCGGGGACACCCAATGAGCAGTTCTTC.